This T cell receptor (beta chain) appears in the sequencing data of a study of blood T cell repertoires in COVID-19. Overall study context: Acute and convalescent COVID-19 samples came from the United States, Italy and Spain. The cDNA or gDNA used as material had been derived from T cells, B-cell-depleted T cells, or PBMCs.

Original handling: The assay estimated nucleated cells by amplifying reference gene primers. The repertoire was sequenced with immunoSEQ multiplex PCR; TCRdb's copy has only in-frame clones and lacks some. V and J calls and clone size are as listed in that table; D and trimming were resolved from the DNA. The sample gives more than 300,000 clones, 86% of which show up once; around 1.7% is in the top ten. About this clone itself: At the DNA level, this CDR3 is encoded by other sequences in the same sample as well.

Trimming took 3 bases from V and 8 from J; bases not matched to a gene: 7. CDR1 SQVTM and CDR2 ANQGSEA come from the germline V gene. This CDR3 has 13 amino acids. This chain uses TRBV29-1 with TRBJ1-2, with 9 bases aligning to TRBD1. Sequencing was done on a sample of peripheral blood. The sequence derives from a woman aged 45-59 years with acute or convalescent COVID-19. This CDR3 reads CSVEDRGLGGYTF. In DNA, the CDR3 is TGCAGCGTTGAGGACAGGGGTTTAGGCGGCTACACCTTC.